This T cell receptor (beta chain) was recovered during a study of blood T cell repertoires in COVID-19 (dated by TCRdb to the early 2020s). In terms of the full investigation: Samples covering the acute and convalescent phases of COVID-19 were provided by collaborators in the United States, Italy and Spain. The prospective study material was composed of cDNA or gDNA derived from T cells, B-cell-depleted T cells, or PBMCs. Subjects who had been exposed to COVID-19, were actively infected with it, or had recovered from it provided the deeply sampled blood TCRbeta repertoires that made up the dataset. The repertoires were released in a freely available public database meant as a resource for research on the immune response to SARS-CoV-2. Where available, HLA class I and class II types were obtained from metadata supplied by the sample provider rather than from assay-based typing. The samples were drawn from the first 160 participants of the ongoing ImmuneRACE study and from some 1,300 subjects provided by 6 global collaborators. A de-identified subject ID, COVID-19 status, age in years and sex were almost always included in the sample metadata.

TCRbeta CDR3 regions were amplified from genomic DNA by means of the immunoSEQ Assay, a bias-controlled multiplex PCR. As for the original processing: Within the assay, amplification of reference gene primers was used to estimate how many nucleated cells each sample contained. To quantify the absolute abundance of each unique TCRbeta CDR3 rearrangement, sequence reads were collapsed and filtered. Productive Simpson clonality was computed per sample as the square root of Simpson's diversity index over productive rearrangements. TCRdb retrieved this table from immuneACCESS and kept in-frame rearrangements only. Not all clones are present; in checked studies, unresolved V genes account for under half, and no reason is known for the remainder. V and J calls and clone size come straight from that table; D and trimming were deduced from the DNA. The sample includes some 170,000 clones, with more than 75% observed a single time. The ten largest clonotypes hold about 12% of the sample.

Deletion took 0 bases off V and 2 bases off J, with a span of 12 bases between the germline ends. From cysteine to phenylalanine, the CDR3 is 16 amino acids long. Kept here is only the CDR3 DNA, which spans 48 bases and is read in frame from base 1. The germline V gene sets CDR1 to SGHRS and CDR2 to YFSETQ. At one collaborating source in Seattle, patients were enrolled during active infection and were followed longitudinally through the course of disease. Each collaborating institution followed its own protocols to collect whole blood in K2EDTA tubes. For TCRbeta analysis, collaborator samples were shipped as frozen whole blood, as isolated PBMCs, or as DNA extracted from either sample type. The full study reports these points: Clinical and demographic metadata were provided uncurated, with the amount varying by source and participant.

As regards this clone: The specificity of this receptor is unknown. Base qualities are missing; no much larger clone stands one base away.

This receptor was obtained from an older woman with COVID-19, enrolled during active disease. The chain uses TRBV5-1 and TRBJ2-1; a weak D assignment points to TRBD2 (6 bases agree). Material: peripheral blood. The nucleotide sequence is given as TGCGCCAGCAGCTTGGAGGCGGGAACCGCCTACAATGAGCAGTTCTTC. Translated, this gives CASSLEAGTAYNEQFF. The full variable domain, with segments outside the CDR3 supplied by the reference TRBV5-1 and TRBJ2-1 proteins, appears as KAGVTQTPRYLIKTRGQQVTLSCSPISGHRSVSWYQQTPGQGLQFLFEYFSETQRNKGNFPGRFSGRQFSNSRSEMNVSTLELGDSALYLCASSLEAGTAYNEQFFGPGTRLTVL.